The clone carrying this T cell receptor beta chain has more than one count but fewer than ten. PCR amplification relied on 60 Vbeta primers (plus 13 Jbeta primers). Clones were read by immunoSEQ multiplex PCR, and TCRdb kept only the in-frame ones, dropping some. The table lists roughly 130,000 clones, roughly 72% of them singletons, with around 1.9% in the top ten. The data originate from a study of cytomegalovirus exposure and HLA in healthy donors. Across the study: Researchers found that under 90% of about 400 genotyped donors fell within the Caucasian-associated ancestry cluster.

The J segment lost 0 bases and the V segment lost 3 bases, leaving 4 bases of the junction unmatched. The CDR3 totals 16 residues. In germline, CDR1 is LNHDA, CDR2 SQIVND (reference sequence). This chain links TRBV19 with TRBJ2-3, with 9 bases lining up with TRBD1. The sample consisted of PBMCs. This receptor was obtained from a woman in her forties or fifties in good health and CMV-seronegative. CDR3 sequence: CASSIDRGRSTDTQYF. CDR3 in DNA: TGTGCCAGTAGTATCGACAGGGGGAGAAGCACAGATACGCAGTATTTT.